A single sample is the source of the 19 T cell receptor beta chains below, sequenced in a study of blood T cell repertoires in COVID-19. Clones were sequenced by immunoSEQ multiplex PCR, and TCRdb holds only the in-frame ones, with some missing. This sample has around 230,000 clones; roughly 86% occur once, and the top ten carry roughly 3.5%. Sequenced sample: PBMCs or T cells enriched from blood (not recorded which). The receptors here all came from a woman between 40 and 55 years old with acute COVID-19.

The chain is built from TRBV7-3 and TRBJ2-1; 9 bases map to TRBD2. Germline assignment: CDR1 SGHTA and CDR2 FQGTGA. Trimming cost V 5 bases and J 9 bases; bases outside gene matches: 5. The CDR3 has 13 residues. The CDR3 DNA reads as TGTGCCAGCAGCGCGGGGGGGAGGTCTGAGCAGTTCTTC. This codes for CASSAGGRSEQFF.

The chain links TRBV5-6 to TRBJ2-2, with 10 bases matching TRBD2. The ends lost 0 bases at V and 6 bases at J; junction bases unmatched: 8. Germline V gives CDR1 SGHDT, CDR2 YYEEEE. The CDR3 totals 17 residues. Here the CDR3 reads CASSLELSGRLAGELFF. The DNA of the CDR3 is TGTGCCAGCAGCTTGGAGCTTAGCGGGAGGTTAGCCGGGGAGCTGTTTTTT.

V usage is TRBV7-9 and J usage is TRBJ2-3, with D perhaps TRBD2 (6 bases). The CDR3 length is 14 residues. V lost 5 bases and J 6 bases, leaving 15 bases between the germline ends. Germline CDR1 is SEHNR and CDR2 is FQNEAQ (reference sequence). CDR3 in amino acids: CASSPPTSLDTQYF. The CDR3 DNA sequence: TGTGCCAGCAGCCCCCCAACTAGCTTGGATACGCAGTATTTT.

The chain combines TRBV11-3 with TRBJ2-2; 7 nucleotides agree with TRBD2. Germline loops: CDR1 SGHNT, CDR2 YENEEA. Germline trimming cut 8 bases from V and 1 base from J; bases unmatched to any gene: 7. The CDR3 consists of 15 residues. This CDR3 is CASFRSSGNTGELFF. The CDR3 DNA follows: TGTGCCAGCTTCCGGTCTAGCGGGAACACCGGGGAGCTGTTTTTT.

The table lists this clone with a count of one. The chain recombines TRBV11-2 with TRBJ2-5, with 10 bases aligning to TRBD1. The V and J ends lost 5 bases and 5 bases, in that order; junction bases with no gene match: 5. Germline CDR1 SGHAT, CDR2 FQNNGV. The CDR3 runs 14 residues. The CDR3 sequence is CASSPTGGKETQYF. As DNA, the CDR3 is TGTGCCAGCAGCCCGACAGGGGGCAAGGAGACCCAGTACTTC.

The chain is built from TRBV5-1 and TRBJ1-6; 7 positions match TRBD1. With V trimmed by 5 bases and J by 7 bases, 6 bases remained unmatched. Germline loops: CDR1 SGHRS, CDR2 YFSETQ. The CDR3 is 14 amino acids. Here the CDR3 DNA reads TGCGCCAGCAGTAGACAGGGAGGAAATTCACCCCTCCACTTT. It encodes CASSRQGGNSPLHF.

The chain joins TRBV18 to TRBJ2-7; possible D gene TRBD1, 6 bases. V lost 4 bases to trimming and J lost 5 bases, with 18 bases between them. Germline V gene sequence: CDR1 KGHSH, CDR2 LQKENI. CDR3 length equals 15 residues. As DNA, the CDR3 is TGTGCCAGCTCACTTGGGGGCTCACCGGGGAACGAGCAGTACTTC. Protein sequence: CASSLGGSPGNEQYF.

This chain connects TRBV5-6 to TRBJ2-1; the D gene is possibly TRBD1 (6 bases). This CDR3 contains 13 residues. V was cut by 4 bases and J by 7 bases, with 12 bases left in between. The V gene's germline CDR1 is SGHDT and CDR2 YYEEEE. Here the CDR3 reads CASSEDQGNEQFF. The DNA of the CDR3 is TGTGCCAGCAGCGAGGACCAGGGGAATGAGCAGTTCTTC.

The chain carries TRBV13 and TRBJ1-1, with 9 bases aligning to TRBD1. In germline, CDR1 is PRHDT, CDR2 FYEKMQ (reference sequence). V trimming: 2 bases; J trimming: 6 bases; junction bases outside the gene matches: 13. CDR3 length: 17 residues. The DNA of the CDR3 is TGTGCCAGCAGCTTAATGTTGGGACAGGGAAGTATCGCTGAAGCTTTCTTT. Amino acid sequence: CASSLMLGQGSIAEAFF.

The V call is TRBV2, the J call TRBJ2-7; possibly TRBD2 for D (5 bases). Between the trimmed V and J ends, which lost 3 bases and 5 bases, there was a span of 17 bases. This CDR3 has 15 residues. The V gene's germline CDR1 is SNHLY and CDR2 FYNNEI. The CDR3 region has the DNA TGTGCCAGCAGTGAGTCTCGGGATGGGTCCGACGAGCAGTACTTC. This sequence encodes CASSESRDGSDEQYF.

The CDR3, as DNA: TGTGCCAGCAGCGTAGGTAGCGACCCATCCTACAATGAGCAGTTCTTC. Residues: CASSVGSDPSYNEQFF. The rearrangement links TRBV9 to TRBJ2-1, with a tentative D call TRBD2 (5 bases). The germline CDR1 and CDR2 sequences are SGDLS and YYNGEE. V lost 0 bases and J lost 1, with 11 bases in between. CDR3 length: 16 amino acids.

This chain links TRBV7-9 with TRBJ2-7, with 11 bases identical to TRBD2. V was clipped by 6 bases and J by 4 bases; unmatched bases: 5. CDR3 length: 14 residues. Germline CDR1 reads SEHNR; CDR2 reads FQNEAQ (reference sequence). The CDR3 is CASSYSGRGYEQYF. DNA for the CDR3: TGTGCCAGCAGTTATAGCGGGAGGGGATACGAGCAGTACTTC.

The chain couples TRBV19 to TRBJ2-6; 8 bases fit TRBD1. Germline-derived CDR1 and CDR2 are LNHDA and SQIVND (reference sequence). The CDR3 is 18 residues long. Unmatched junction bases numbered 11, after V lost 7 bases and J lost 0 bases. The CDR3 spells CASTRDRQIPSGANVLTF. CDR3 nucleotide sequence: TGTGCCAGTACTCGGGACAGGCAAATACCCTCTGGGGCCAACGTCCTGACTTTC. The full variable domain, completed using reference TRBV19 and TRBJ2-6, is DGGITQSPKYLFRKEGQNVTLSCEQNLNHDAMYWYRQDPGQGLRLIYYSQIVNDFQKGDIAEGYSVSREKKESFPLTVTSAQKNPTAFYLCASTRDRQIPSGANVLTFGAGSRLTVL.

The chain links TRBV18 to TRBJ1-5, with 8 nucleotides matching TRBD1. V trimming: 3 bases; J trimming: 7 bases; junction bases outside the gene matches: 8. The germline gives CDR1 KGHSH, CDR2 LQKENI. CDR3 length equals 15 residues. CDR3 in amino acids: CASSPVGQAQQPQHF. The CDR3 nucleotides read TGTGCCAGCTCACCGGTGGGACAGGCCCAACAGCCCCAGCATTTT.

This clone was seen a single time. The J gene is TRBJ1-5, the V gene TRBV5-4; D is possibly TRBD1 (6 bases). The CDR3 extends over 16 amino acids. V was cut by 4 bases and J by 7 bases, with 21 bases left in between. Germline loops: CDR1 SGHNT, CDR2 YYREEE (reference sequence). The CDR3 DNA reads TGTGCCAGCAGCCCGACCCCCAATGACAGGCAGCAGCCCCAGCATTTT. This encodes CASSPTPNDRQQPQHF.

This rearrangement joins TRBV11-2 to TRBJ2-7; tentatively, D is TRBD1 (6 bases). This CDR3 has 15 residues. V dropped 5 bases and J dropped 5 bases, with 19 bases sitting between them. Germline V gene lookup returns CDR1 SGHAT and CDR2 FQNNGV. DNA of the CDR3: TGTGCCAGCAGCCCCCCACCCGGCAGGGGTGACGAGCAGTACTTC. Residues: CASSPPPGRGDEQYF.

The rearrangement links TRBV28 to TRBJ1-5; possibly TRBD1 for D (6 bases). The germline V gene has CDR1 MDHEN and CDR2 SYDVKM. Trimming cost V 5 bases and J 9 bases, with 17 bases left between them. CDR3 size: 14 residues. DNA for the CDR3: TGTGCCAGCAGTCCCAGGACAGAAATTTCGCCCCAGCATTTT. Translating it yields CASSPRTEISPQHF.

The chain recombines TRBV9 with TRBJ2-7; 14 bases fit TRBD2. V dropped 5 bases and J dropped 5; count of bases not matched to a gene: 3. This CDR3 region has 14 residues. Germline CDR1 reads SGDLS; CDR2 reads YYNGEE. CDR3 nucleotide sequence: TGTGCCAGCAGTGGGACTAGCGGGAGTCACGAGCAGTACTTC. This translates into CASSGTSGSHEQYF.

This chain joins TRBV6-1 and TRBJ2-7; TRBD1 aligns across 9 bases. The V gene end was trimmed by 0 bases and the J gene end by 4 bases; junction bases not matched to a gene: 7. From germline, CDR1 is MNHNS and CDR2 SASEGT. There are 16 residues in the CDR3. The CDR3 region is CASSEADRGPRYEQYF. CDR3 nucleotides: TGTGCCAGCAGTGAAGCGGACAGGGGTCCTCGTTACGAGCAGTACTTC.